This T cell receptor (beta chain) was observed in a study of OX40 agonist ivuxolimab in advanced cancers. Study as a whole: Partial responses occurred in Three dose-escalation patients, one with hepatocellular carcinoma and two with cutaneous melanoma. General study points: In CD8+ T cells, expanded clones were on average more numerous than in CD4+. Not determined was the antigen specificity of the expanded peripheral T cells. At 0.1 to 3.0 mg/kg and by week 6, CD4+ and CD8+ T cells in the blood had expanded clonally.

Sequencing was performed with immunoSEQ multiplex PCR; in TCRdb, only in-frame clones are kept and a portion is missing. The sample carries roughly 86,000 clones, 85% to 95% recorded once. With regard to this clone: Its specificity is unknown.

Germline values: CDR1 SGHVS, CDR2 FNYEAQ. Trimming stripped 5 bases from V and 0 bases from J, with 8 bases between. This CDR3 region has 13 residues. The sequencing used CD4+ or CD8+ T cells sorted from blood, collected in a trial of the OX40 agonist ivuxolimab. The sequence derives from an adult with an advanced solid tumor such as melanoma, head and neck, liver or kidney cancer. The chain has TRBV7-6 and TRBJ2-7; tentatively, D is TRBD2 (6 bases). The CDR3 nucleotides read TGTGCCAGCAGCCGCGGGACCTCCTACGAGCAGTACTTC. Translating it yields CASSRGTSYEQYF.